One T cell receptor (beta chain) is described in this entry. What it binds is not known. A second roughly 7 to 11 cycle PCR used barcoded and J-beta primers. TCRdb analysed the 5' RACE reads with MiXCR anew, one entry per CDR3 protein. Of about 1,800,000 distinct CDR3 sequences in the sample, 25% to 30% are singletons; the top ten hold more than 6%. The data were obtained in a study of blood T cells in healthy people across ages. Findings of the study overall: Long-lived donors exceeded aged donors in naive CD4+ cells and diversity. Donor CMV infection status was unknown, possibly confounding age-related changes in expanded clonotypes.

V was trimmed by 3 bases and J by 5 bases, leaving 14 bases between them. This CDR3 has 15 residues. Germline loops: CDR1 MGHRA, CDR2 YSYEKL. Sequencing used blood. The rearrangement links TRBV4-1 to TRBJ1-5; the D gene is possibly TRBD1 (5 bases). The clonotype originates from a woman aged 25 to 39 in good health. The CDR3 protein is CASSQSSGPHQPQHF. The CDR3 DNA reads as TGCGCCAGCAGCCAGTCGTCAGGGCCCCATCAGCCCCAGCATTTT.